The TCR beta chain under discussion was sequenced for a study of T cell changes during pregnancy in multiple sclerosis. This clone came up once. This table comes from immunoSEQ multiplex PCR, and its TCRdb copy is limited to in-frame clones, with some not included. The repertoire includes approximately 30,000 clones, 75% to 95% of them detected once, and approximately 3.9% sits in the top ten. V lost 2 bases, J lost 0 bases, and 9 bases stayed unmatched. This CDR3 has 18 residues. Germline V gene sequence: CDR1 MNHEY, CDR2 SMNVEV (reference sequence). This material consisted of CD8+ T cells from peripheral blood mononuclear cells, taken in the second trimester of pregnancy. The clonotype was recovered from a female donor in good health, enrolled as a control in a pregnancy study. The V call is TRBV27, the J call TRBJ2-5; 10 nucleotides agree with TRBD2. The CDR3 loop is CASSLGLAGGPYQETQYF. CDR3 bases: TGTGCCAGCAGTTTAGGGTTAGCGGGGGGTCCGTACCAAGAGACCCAGTACTTC.